This T cell receptor beta chain was profiled in a study of blood T cell repertoires in COVID-19 (TCRdb year 2020). About the full investigation: Samples from collaborators originated in the United States, Italy and Spain and spanned both the acute and convalescent phases of COVID-19. The material from the prospective study consisted of cDNA or gDNA derived from T cells, B-cell-depleted T cells, or PBMCs. The sample metadata nearly always contained a de-identified subject ID, COVID-19 status, age in years and sex. Where available, HLA class I and class II types were obtained from metadata supplied by the sample provider rather than from assay-based typing. The repertoires were released in a freely available public database intended as a resource for research on the immune response to SARS-CoV-2. Subjects who had been exposed to COVID-19, were actively infected with it, or had recovered from it provided the deeply sampled blood TCRbeta repertoires that made up the dataset. The samples were drawn from the first 160 participants of the ongoing ImmuneRACE study and from some 1,300 subjects provided by 6 global collaborators. Broader findings and caveats from the paper: The quantity of clinical and demographic metadata differed by source and by participant and was supplied without curation.

As regards this clone: Its cognate antigen has yet to be identified. Qualities for individual bases were not recorded, and no much larger clone is one base off.

The collaborating institutions used their own protocols to collect whole blood in K2EDTA tubes. Collaborator samples were shipped for TCRbeta analysis as frozen whole blood, isolated PBMCs, or DNA extracted from either sample type. For this chain, trimming is 8 bases at the V end and 7 bases at the J end, and the number of junction bases without a gene match is 3. Taken from the germline V gene, the CDR1 and CDR2 loops are MNHEY and SVGAGI. Its CDR3 holds 12 amino acids, cysteine through phenylalanine. Only CDR3 DNA remains: 36 bases, in frame from the first base. TCRbeta CDR3 regions were amplified from genomic DNA by means of the immunoSEQ Assay, a bias-controlled multiplex PCR. Per the authors' processing: The number of nucleated cells in each sample was estimated from the amplification of reference gene primers within the assay. To quantify the absolute abundance of each unique TCRbeta CDR3 rearrangement, sequence reads were collapsed and filtered. For each sample, productive Simpson clonality was calculated as the square root of Simpson's diversity index across productive rearrangements. TCRdb carries this immuneACCESS record with in-frame sequences only. Its versions omit some clonotypes, under half of them owing to an unresolved V gene in the studies checked, with the rest unexplained. That table gives V, J and clone size, and the DNA gave D and trimming. The sample contains approximately 75,000 clones, around 80% of them found a single time. Together, the top ten hold 7% to 9.5% of the sample.

The clonotype was recovered from a human donor in a cohort sampled during active COVID-19. Specimen: peripheral blood. Recombination linked TRBV6-5 to TRBJ1-5; TRBD1 matches 9 bases in the middle. This receptor has the CDR3 CASGDRVQPQHF. The sequence in DNA is TGTGCCAGCGGGGACAGGGTGCAGCCCCAGCATTTT.